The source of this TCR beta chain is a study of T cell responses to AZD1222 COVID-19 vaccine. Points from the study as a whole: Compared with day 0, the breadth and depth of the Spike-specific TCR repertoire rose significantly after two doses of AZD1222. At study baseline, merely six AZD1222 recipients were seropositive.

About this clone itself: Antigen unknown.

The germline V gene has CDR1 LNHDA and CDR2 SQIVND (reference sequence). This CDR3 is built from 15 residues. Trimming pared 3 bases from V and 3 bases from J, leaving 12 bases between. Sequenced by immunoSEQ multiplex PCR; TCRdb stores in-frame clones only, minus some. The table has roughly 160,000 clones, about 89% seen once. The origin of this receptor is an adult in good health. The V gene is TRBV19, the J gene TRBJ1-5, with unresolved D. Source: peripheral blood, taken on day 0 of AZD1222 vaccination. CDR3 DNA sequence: TGTGCCAGTAGTATTAGTGGTATTGCCAATCAGCCCCAGCATTTT. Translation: CASSISGIANQPQHF.